Listed here are 22 T cell receptor beta chains from one sample, sequenced in a study of lymphopenia after photon versus proton radiotherapy. Assay used: immunoSEQ multiplex PCR; TCRdb lists only in-frame clones, some missing. The sample has 30,000 to 40,000 clones, 80% to 95% seen once. The material was peripheral blood, obtained from a patient treated with photon-based radiotherapy. The receptors come from a man aged 60-69 years with cholangiocarcinoma.

V and J are TRBV20-1 and TRBJ2-5, with no clear D. Between the trimmed V and J ends, which lost 7 bases and 1 base, there was a span of 7 bases. The CDR3 totals 11 residues. Germline assignment: CDR1 DFQATT and CDR2 SNEGSKA (reference sequence). CDR3 residues: CSGQIQETQYF. CDR3 nucleotide sequence: TGCAGTGGGCAGATCCAAGAGACCCAGTACTTC.

The chain carries TRBV28 and TRBJ1-3; 8 bases line up with TRBD1. Germline values: CDR1 MDHEN, CDR2 SYDVKM. This CDR3 is built from 16 residues. The junction had 9 bases not matched to a gene; V was cut back by 4 bases and J by 4 bases. Here the CDR3 reads CASSSRTQGAGNTIYF. In DNA form, the CDR3 reads TGTGCCAGCAGTTCACGAACTCAGGGGGCAGGAAACACCATATATTTT.

The chain couples TRBV9 to TRBJ2-4, with 10 bases lining up with TRBD1. CDR1 is SGDLS and CDR2 is YYNGEE in the germline V gene. The length of the CDR3 is 19 residues. J gave up 6 bases and V 4 bases, and 19 bases lay outside the gene matches. CDR3 coding DNA: TGTGCCAGCAGCCCAAAGGACGCGGACAGGGGGTTCGGTAGAAACATTCAGTACTTC. Translated: CASSPKDADRGFGRNIQYF.

The V call is TRBV29-1, the J call TRBJ2-1; D is undetermined. The ends were cut back, 4 bases at V and 9 bases at J, with 10 bases in the middle. This CDR3 is built from 11 residues. Per the germline V gene, CDR1 is SQVTM and CDR2 is ANQGSEA. The CDR3 bases are TGCAGCGTTGTGAGTCGAACTGAGCAGTTCTTC. It codes for CSVVSRTEQFF.

This sequence joins TRBV21-1 and TRBJ2-4. TRBV21-1 is a pseudogene locus. CDR3 length: 15 amino acids. CDR3 residues: CASSKKRLAKNIQYF. For the CDR3, the DNA is TGTGCCAGCAGCAAAAAAAGGTTAGCCAAAAACATTCAGTACTTC.

This sequence joins TRBV25-1 and TRBJ2-2, with D perhaps matching TRBD1 (5 bases). Germline V lookup: CDR1 MGHDK, CDR2 SYGVNS. The CDR3 sequence is 17 residues long. Trimming took 3 bases from V and 2 from J, leaving 16 bases between them. The CDR3 bases are TGTGCCAGCAGTGAGTCACAGGCCCTTTATAACACCGGGGAGCTGTTTTTT. This encodes CASSESQALYNTGELFF. The full variable domain, with the rest looked up from reference TRBV25-1 and TRBJ2-2, is EADIYQTPRYLVIGTGKKITLECSQTMGHDKMYWYQQDPGMELHLIHYSYGVNSTEKGDLSSESTVSRIRTEHFPLTLESARPSHTSQYLCASSESQALYNTGELFFGEGSRLTVL.

The V call is TRBV30, the J call TRBJ2-7; D is perhaps TRBD1 (6 bases). This CDR3 region has 12 residues. Deletions cut 3 bases from V and 4 bases from J, with 10 bases between. Germline assignment: CDR1 GTSNPN and CDR2 SVGIG (reference sequence). The CDR3 nucleotides read TGTGCCTGGAGGAGGACAGAGTACGAGCAGTACTTC. It translates to CAWRRTEYEQYF.

The gene calls are TRBV7-6 and TRBJ1-4, with a tentative D call TRBD1 (5 bases). CDR1 SGHVS and CDR2 FNYEAQ come from the germline V gene. This CDR3 has 14 residues. Trimming took off 0 bases at V and 17 bases at J, with 19 bases between the two ends. CDR3 region: CASSLAGPGSATFF. The CDR3 DNA is TGTGCCAGCAGCTTAGCGGGGCCAGGCAGCGCGACTTTTTTT. The whole variable domain, filled in from reference TRBV7-6 and TRBJ1-4, reads GAGVSQSPRYKVTKRGQDVALRCDPISGHVSLYWYRQALGQGPEFLTYFNYEAQQDKSGLPNDRFSAERPEGSISTLTIQRTEQRDSAMYRCASSLAGPGSATFFGSGTQLSVL.

The J gene is TRBJ1-1, the V gene TRBV6-5; 7 nucleotides align to TRBD1. V was pared by 6 bases and J by 10 bases, with 17 bases of the junction left unmatched. The CDR3 is made up of 15 amino acids. Germline CDR1 reads MNHEY; CDR2 reads SVGAGI. The CDR3 here is CASRPLQQGRVGAFF. CDR3 coding DNA: TGTGCCAGCAGGCCCCTCCAACAGGGGAGGGTTGGAGCTTTCTTT.

The chain carries TRBV5-1 and TRBJ2-1; 8 bases are shared with TRBD1. The CDR3 is 16 amino acids. Per germline, CDR1 SGHRS and CDR2 YFSETQ. With V trimmed by 4 bases and J by 1 base, 7 bases remained unmatched. As DNA, the CDR3 is TGCGCCAGCAGCCCCTCAGGGGGCGATTCCTACAATGAGCAGTTCTTC. Its protein product is CASSPSGGDSYNEQFF.

The DNA for the CDR3 is TGTGCCAGCAGCTTGGTAGGAAGGGGGCGGTTGACTGAAGCTTTCTTT. It specifies CASSLVGRGRLTEAFF. The chain uses TRBV5-4 and TRBJ1-1, with 7 bases matching TRBD1. Unmatched junction bases numbered 10, after V lost 0 bases and J lost 5 bases. Germline V gene data show CDR1 as SGHNT and CDR2 as YYREEE (reference sequence). This CDR3 is 16 amino acids long.

The chain uses TRBV7-2 and TRBJ1-2; D not certain. Looked up from germline, CDR1 is SGHTA and CDR2 is FQGNSA. The germline V and J ends were trimmed by 2 bases and 3 bases, with 13 bases remaining between them. This CDR3 has 15 amino acids. CDR3 sequence reads: CASSLTASGDYGYTF. For the CDR3, the DNA is TGTGCCAGCAGCTTAACAGCCTCCGGGGACTATGGCTACACCTTC.

V usage is TRBV21-1 and J usage is TRBJ2-1. TRBV21-1 is noted as a pseudogene. The CDR3 consists of 16 residues. The CDR3 loop reads CASSKPERTQPNEQFF. The CDR3 region has the DNA TGTGCCAGCAGCAAACCTGAGAGGACCCAGCCCAATGAGCAGTTCTTC.

V gene TRBV28 combines with J gene TRBJ2-3; 11 positions agree with TRBD2. V gave up 4 bases and J gave up 3 bases; unmatched junction bases: 6. The CDR3 runs to 16 residues. Germline CDR1 is MDHEN and CDR2 is SYDVKM. The CDR3 region has the DNA TGTGCCAGCAGTTCCATAGCGGGAGGGCCTACAGATACGCAGTATTTT. As protein: CASSSIAGGPTDTQYF.

The V gene is TRBV7-2, the J gene TRBJ2-1; 8 nucleotides align to TRBD2. The V gene end was trimmed by 3 bases and the J gene end by 9 bases; junction bases not matched to a gene: 7. Germline CDR1 reads SGHTA; CDR2 reads FQGNSA. This CDR3 contains 14 residues. This CDR3 is CASSFSGALPEQFF. The CDR3 DNA sequence: TGTGCCAGCAGCTTTAGCGGGGCGCTTCCTGAGCAGTTCTTC. The full variable domain, completed using reference TRBV7-2 and TRBJ2-1, is GAGVSQSPSNKVTEKGKDVELRCDPISGHTALYWYRQSLGQGLEFLIYFQGNSAPDKSGLPSDRFSAERTGGSVSTLTIQRTQQEDSAVYLCASSFSGALPEQFFGPGTRLTVL.

This chain joins TRBV4-2 and TRBJ1-2, with 7 bases lining up with TRBD1. Germline-derived CDR1 and CDR2 are LGHNA and YNFKEQ. V shed 0 bases and J 4 bases; nucleotides not matched to a gene: 5. The CDR3 spans 15 residues. This CDR3 is CASSQESQGGYGYTF. DNA for the CDR3: TGTGCCAGCAGCCAAGAGAGTCAGGGGGGCTATGGCTACACCTTC.

The chain joins TRBV6-6 to TRBJ2-1; D is uncertain. The CDR3 is 16 residues long. Trimming pared 4 bases from V and 0 bases from J, leaving 13 bases between. The germline gives CDR1 MNHNY, CDR2 SVGAGI (reference sequence). The CDR3 loop is CASSWYIGGSYNEQFF. CDR3 in DNA: TGTGCCAGCAGTTGGTACATCGGTGGCTCCTACAATGAGCAGTTCTTC.

The V gene is TRBV6-5, the J gene TRBJ2-7; D gene uncertain. The CDR3 has 11 amino acids. In germline, CDR1 is MNHEY, CDR2 SVGAGI. Trimming removed 6 bases from V and 3 bases from J, with 6 bases in between. In DNA form, the CDR3 reads TGTGCCAGCAGCAAAATCTACGAGCAGTACTTC. This gives the protein CASSKIYEQYF.

The chain joins TRBV18 to TRBJ2-1, with TRBD2 matching 10 bases. J gave up 0 bases and V 2 bases, and 16 bases lay outside the gene matches. The CDR3 has 21 residues. Germline V gene sequence: CDR1 KGHSH, CDR2 LQKENI. The CDR3 region is CASSPGSASGSRISSYNEQFF. DNA of the CDR3: TGTGCCAGCTCACCAGGCTCCGCTAGCGGGAGCCGAATCAGCTCCTACAATGAGCAGTTCTTC.

The chain recombines TRBV18 with TRBJ1-1, with D uncertain. The germline V and J ends were trimmed by 1 base and 0 bases, with 12 bases remaining between them. Germline V gene data show CDR1 as KGHSH and CDR2 as LQKENI. The CDR3 totals 16 residues. CDR3 nucleotides: TGTGCCAGCTCACCACGGGTGGGAACAATGAACACTGAAGCTTTCTTT. This codes for CASSPRVGTMNTEAFF.

J is TRBJ2-5 and V is TRBV5-1, with 9 bases fitting TRBD2. The trim removed 5 bases at V and 4 bases at J, leaving 12 bases unmatched. The CDR3 spans 16 residues. Per germline, CDR1 SGHRS and CDR2 YFSETQ. The CDR3 protein is CASRTAAGGEGETQYF. The CDR3 nucleotides read TGCGCCAGCAGGACCGCGGCGGGAGGGGAAGGAGAGACCCAGTACTTC.

This clone was recorded once. J is TRBJ2-1 and V is TRBV7-6; tentative D call: TRBD1 (7 bases). Germline CDR1 and CDR2: SGHVS and FNYEAQ. This CDR3 has 15 amino acids. Trimming stripped 5 bases from V and 4 bases from J, with 15 bases between. The CDR3 DNA follows: TGTGCCAGCAGCCAAGCAGGGGGGAAGTACAATGAGCAGTTCTTC. Translation gives CASSQAGGKYNEQFF.